This TCR beta chain stems from a study of spatial heterogeneity in lung cancer. Background on the study: There were consistently more beta-chain sequences detected than alpha-chain sequences. The average count in raw reads for each unique TCR and UMI combination exceeded 8.5 appearances. Study-level points and caveats: In blood, ubiquitous expanded tumor TCRs appeared more at resection than follow-up.

J gave up 3 bases and V 3 bases, and 5 bases lay outside the gene matches. CDR1 and CDR2 from the germline V gene are MNHEY and SVGAGI. The CDR3 runs to 15 residues. MiXCR, run by TCRdb on the 5' RACE reads, gives a single entry per CDR3 protein. The sample includes some 10,000 distinct CDR3 sequences, 7% to 9.5% of them seen just once. Time point reported: sample taken at primary tumor resection. Sequencing of whole RNA from tumor, nontumor lung or frozen PBMC involved no sorting. Donation came from around 72 patients with untreated early-stage non-small cell lung cancer. This clonotype was counted at least ten times. Its antigen is unknown.

The starting material was PBMCs, obtained at surgery. The clonotype originates from a male donor with early-stage non-small cell lung cancer. The chain has TRBV6-5 and TRBJ2-7; 10 bases fit TRBD2. The CDR3 spells CASSYGGLASYEQYF. The CDR3 nucleotides read TGTGCCAGCAGTTATGGGGGACTAGCGAGCTACGAGCAGTACTTC.